This TCR beta chain came from a study of blood T cells in healthy people across ages. Next came a second PCR, run for about 7 to 11 cycles, which used a sample-barcoded 5' primer along with a J-beta primer mix. TCRdb re-derived calls from the 5' RACE reads in MiXCR, one entry per CDR3 protein. The sample includes approximately 770,000 distinct CDR3 sequences, roughly 60% seen only once; the top ten take roughly 22%. Study-level results: Researchers deemed the diversity estimates from one million T cells underestimates. The study found more naive CD4+ cells and higher diversity in long-lived than aged donors. A roughly linear age-dependent decrease characterized TCR beta diversity per million T cells.

Concerning this clonotype: Its antigen is currently unknown.

The trim removed 1 base at V and 0 bases at J, leaving 5 bases unmatched. Germline CDR1 reads SGHTA; CDR2 reads FQGNSA. The CDR3 covers 16 residues. The sequencing input was blood. The V call is TRBV7-2, the J call TRBJ2-7; TRBD1 matches 8 bases. The sequence came from a man between 25 and 39 years old in good health. DNA for the CDR3: TGTGCCAGCAGCTTAGGGACAGGGATGGGCTCCTACGAGCAGTACTTC. Translated: CASSLGTGMGSYEQYF.